This T cell receptor (beta chain) was found in a study of blood T cell repertoires in COVID-19. In the study overall: Specimens from acute and convalescent COVID-19 originated in the United States, Italy and Spain. Sample material is recorded as cDNA or gDNA derived from T cells, B-cell-depleted T cells, or PBMCs.

Trimming removed 4 bases at V and 5 bases at J, with 20 bases between. The CDR3 is made up of 16 amino acids. The germline V gene has CDR1 LGHDT and CDR2 YNNKEL (reference sequence). Sequenced by immunoSEQ multiplex PCR; TCRdb stores in-frame clones only, minus some. The data show about 140,000 clones, with 82% seen just once and about 4% held by the top ten. The sequencing input was peripheral blood. This receptor was obtained from a woman older than 75 with acute or convalescent COVID-19. The rearrangement uses TRBV3-1 (or the pseudogene TRBV3-2) and TRBJ2-5; D perhaps matches TRBD2 (6 bases). CDR3 sequence reads: CASSPGSRLEAETQYF. The CDR3 DNA sequence: TGTGCCAGCAGCCCCGGGAGCAGACTAGAAGCGGAGACCCAGTACTTC.